What follows are 29 T cell receptor beta chains derived from one specimen sequenced in a study of blood T cell repertoires in COVID-19. Data came from immunoSEQ multiplex PCR; TCRdb stores just in-frame clones and leaves some out. The sample holds 120,000 to 150,000 clones; over 80% are singletons and the top ten take more than 5%. Sample: PBMCs or T cells enriched from blood (not recorded which). The receptor source for this set is a woman between 45 and 65 years old who had been exposed to COVID-19.

The chain is built from TRBV5-6 and TRBJ1-5; D remains unclear. The germline gives CDR1 SGHDT, CDR2 YYEEEE. The CDR3 totals 14 residues. Trimming stripped 5 bases from V and 0 bases from J, with 9 bases between. The CDR3 DNA reads TGTGCCAGCAGTCCCGGGAATAGCAATCAGCCCCAGCATTTT. This codes for CASSPGNSNQPQHF.

This sequence joins TRBV3-1 (or the pseudogene TRBV3-2) and TRBJ2-2, with unresolved D. CDR1 is LGHDT and CDR2 is YNNKEL in the germline V gene (reference sequence). V was clipped by 4 bases and J by 5 bases, with 17 bases between them. This CDR3 has 16 amino acids. The CDR3 region is CASSLRSSERTGELFF. The CDR3 DNA follows: TGTGCCAGCAGCCTTAGGAGCTCCGAACGGACCGGGGAGCTGTTTTTT.

This clone was seen only a few times. The chain couples TRBV7-9 to TRBJ1-3; D ambiguous. Germline loops: CDR1 SEHNR, CDR2 FQNEAQ (reference sequence). Deletions cut 3 bases from V and 2 bases from J, with 8 bases between. The CDR3 is 14 residues long. The CDR3 DNA is TGTGCCAGCAGCTTTTCCGGGGCTGGAAACACCATATATTTT. Translated, it gives CASSFSGAGNTIYF.

The chain recombines TRBV7-9 with TRBJ2-7, with 10 bases lining up with TRBD1. Germline V gives CDR1 SEHNR, CDR2 FQNEAQ (reference sequence). V shed 5 bases, J shed 5 bases, and the junction held 18 bases outside the gene matches. The CDR3 contains 18 residues. In nucleotides, the CDR3 is TGTGCCAGCAGCCCCAGGGTCAGCGGGACAGGGGCCATGGACGAGCAGTACTTC. Its protein is CASSPRVSGTGAMDEQYF.

The J gene is TRBJ1-2, the V gene TRBV15; TRBD1 might be the D (5 bases). Trimming shortened V by 3 bases and J by 8 bases, and 13 bases separated the two germline ends. Germline assignment: CDR1 LNHNV and CDR2 YYDKDF (reference sequence). CDR3 length equals 13 residues. CDR3 DNA: TGTGCCACCAGCAGTGATCAGGGTGGCGGCTACACCTTC. Translation gives CATSSDQGGGYTF.

This sequence joins TRBV9 and TRBJ2-2, with TRBD1 identical over 11 bases. This CDR3 is 17 amino acids long. Germline V gene sequence: CDR1 SGDLS, CDR2 YYNGEE. Trimming removed 4 bases from V and 3 bases from J; junction bases left unmatched: 8. CDR3 region: CASSPLDRGPHTGELFF. The CDR3 DNA reads TGTGCCAGCAGCCCCTTGGACAGGGGGCCCCACACCGGGGAGCTGTTTTTT. Based on the CDR3 plus reference TRBV9 and TRBJ2-2, the full variable domain is DSGVTQTPKHLITATGQRVTLRCSPRSGDLSVYWYQQSLDQGLQFLIQYYNGEERAKGNILERFSAQQFPDLHSELNLSSLELGDSALYFCASSPLDRGPHTGELFFGEGSRLTVL.

The genes are TRBV27 and TRBJ1-2; 10 bases align to TRBD1. This CDR3 contains 17 residues. Trimming at V came to 7 bases and at J to 0 bases, leaving 11 bases not matched to a gene. Germline V gene data show CDR1 as MNHEY and CDR2 as SMNVEV (reference sequence). CDR3 in amino acids: CASTTRTGGKANYGYTF. The CDR3 DNA reads TGTGCCAGCACAACCAGGACAGGGGGGAAAGCTAACTATGGCTACACCTTC.

This clone was observed a single time. The chain couples TRBV27 to TRBJ2-5; 9 nucleotides align to TRBD1. The V gene's germline CDR1 is MNHEY and CDR2 SMNVEV (reference sequence). Losses at the gene ends were 4 bases for V and 0 bases for J; bases not matched to a gene: 6. This CDR3 spans 16 amino acids. CDR3 nucleotide sequence: TGTGCCAGCAGTTCCCAGGACAGGGGATACCAAGAGACCCAGTACTTC. Amino acid sequence: CASSSQDRGYQETQYF.

The chain employs TRBV5-1 and TRBJ2-7; 7 bases match TRBD1. This CDR3 is 14 amino acids long. Germline CDR1 SGHRS, CDR2 YFSETQ. J was trimmed by 6 bases and V by 2 bases; bases with no gene match: 8. CDR3 sequence (DNA): TGCGCCAGCAGCTTCACAGGGGACGTAGTCGAGCAGTACTTC. Protein product: CASSFTGDVVEQYF.

V usage is TRBV28 and J usage is TRBJ1-1, with 9 nucleotides matching TRBD1. Germline CDR1 and CDR2: MDHEN and SYDVKM. Trimming at V came to 5 bases and at J to 0 bases, leaving 10 bases not matched to a gene. The CDR3 is 17 amino acids. Here the CDR3 DNA reads TGTGCCAGCAGTCCAGGGACAGGGCCGCTTGTGAACACTGAAGCTTTCTTT. It is translated as CASSPGTGPLVNTEAFF.

The V call is TRBV10-3, the J call TRBJ1-5; D ambiguous. The CDR3 is 14 amino acids. Trimming shortened V by 2 bases and J by 7 bases, and 12 bases separated the two germline ends. The germline V gene has CDR1 ENHRY and CDR2 SYGVKD. Written as DNA, the CDR3 is TGTGCCATCAGTGAGACAGACGGCGTCCAGCCCCAGCATTTT. It codes for CAISETDGVQPQHF.

This chain links TRBV10-3 with TRBJ1-5; 9 bases match TRBD1. Germline CDR1 ENHRY, CDR2 SYGVKD. The V and J ends lost 3 bases and 5 bases, in that order; junction bases with no gene match: 2. This CDR3 is 14 amino acids long. The CDR3 loop reads CAISEGDRDQPQHF. The CDR3 DNA reads as TGTGCCATCAGTGAAGGGGACAGGGATCAGCCCCAGCATTTT.

This chain joins TRBV2 and TRBJ1-4; 9 nucleotides align to TRBD1. V was pared by 10 bases and J by 2 bases, with 8 bases of the junction left unmatched. Per the germline V gene, CDR1 is SNHLY and CDR2 is FYNNEI. CDR3 size: 15 residues. CDR3 loop: CATGTGRVTNEKLFF. Here the CDR3 DNA reads TGTGCCACAGGGACAGGGAGGGTGACTAATGAAAAACTGTTTTTT.

In its sample, this clone was seen a few times. The rearrangement uses TRBV5-4 and TRBJ1-6, with 8 bases lining up with TRBD1. This CDR3 region has 17 residues. Germline CDR1 is SGHNT and CDR2 is YYREEE (reference sequence). The V segment lost 4 bases and the J segment 3 bases; nucleotides outside the gene matches: 9. CDR3 in DNA: TGTGCCAGCAGCCAGAGGACAGGGACTCTCTATAATTCACCCCTCCACTTT. Translated: CASSQRTGTLYNSPLHF.

The chain couples TRBV19 to TRBJ2-6; a possible D gene is TRBD2 (6 bases). The CDR3 has 17 amino acids. The germline gives CDR1 LNHDA, CDR2 SQIVND (reference sequence). Trimming removed 5 bases at V and 0 bases at J, with 14 bases between. The CDR3 DNA sequence: TGTGCCAGTAGTTCTCCCGGGGGTCTCTCTGGGGCCAACGTCCTGACTTTC. Its protein product is CASSSPGGLSGANVLTF. Looking up the rest from reference TRBV19 and TRBJ2-6 gives the full variable domain: DGGITQSPKYLFRKEGQNVTLSCEQNLNHDAMYWYRQDPGQGLRLIYYSQIVNDFQKGDIAEGYSVSREKKESFPLTVTSAQKNPTAFYLCASSSPGGLSGANVLTFGAGSRLTVL.

This chain joins TRBV23-1 and TRBJ2-7, with 9 nucleotides matching TRBD1. TRBV23-1 is treated as an ORF (open reading frame) with a function not yet certain. The CDR3 consists of 15 residues. With 6 bases clipped from V and 2 bases from J, the junction kept 8 bases outside the gene matches. The CDR3 bases are TGCGCCAGCAGACCTAAGGACAGGGGTCCCTACGAGCAGTACTTC. It translates to CASRPKDRGPYEQYF.

The chain has TRBV4-3 and TRBJ1-2, with a weak D call TRBD1 (6 bases). Trimming removed 3 bases at V and 3 bases at J, with 14 bases between. This CDR3 spans 15 amino acids. Germline assignment: CDR1 LGHNA and CDR2 YSLEER. The DNA of the CDR3 is TGCGCCAGCAGCCAGGAACAGGGAACTTACTATGGCTACACCTTC. As protein: CASSQEQGTYYGYTF.

The genes are TRBV5-4 and TRBJ2-5; weak D call: TRBD1 (5 bases). Per germline, CDR1 SGHNT and CDR2 YYREEE (reference sequence). V lost 4 bases to trimming and J lost 6 bases, with 13 bases between them. The CDR3 is 13 residues long. In nucleotides, the CDR3 is TGTGCCAGCAGCGACGACAGCCTAAAGACCCAGTACTTC. Translation: CASSDDSLKTQYF.

This clone has just a few counts. The J gene is TRBJ2-6, the V gene TRBV27, with 8 bases aligning to TRBD1. The germline V gene has CDR1 MNHEY and CDR2 SMNVEV (reference sequence). V was clipped by 5 bases and J by 2 bases; unmatched bases: 8. There are 17 residues in the CDR3. CDR3 bases: TGTGCCAGCAGTCCAGGGACAGGCCTTCCTGGGGCCAACGTCCTGACTTTC. It yields the protein CASSPGTGLPGANVLTF.

This rearrangement joins TRBV9 to TRBJ2-3, with TRBD2 identical over 7 bases. V lost 4 bases to trimming and J lost 6 bases; unmatched junction nucleotides: 5. The CDR3 runs 13 residues. In germline, CDR1 is SGDLS, CDR2 YYNGEE. The CDR3 nucleotides are TGTGCCAGCAGCCAAGGGGAGGGGGATACGCAGTATTTT. This sequence encodes CASSQGEGDTQYF.

DNA of the CDR3: TGCGCCAGCACCACACCGGGAGCCAGGTATGGCTACACCTTC. Protein product: CASTTPGARYGYTF. The chain employs TRBV5-1 and TRBJ1-2; D is ambiguous. Per germline, CDR1 SGHRS and CDR2 YFSETQ. This CDR3 spans 14 amino acids. Trimming pared 6 bases from V and 5 bases from J, leaving 17 bases between. The full variable domain, rest sourced from reference TRBV5-1 and TRBJ1-2, is KAGVTQTPRYLIKTRGQQVTLSCSPISGHRSVSWYQQTPGQGLQFLFEYFSETQRNKGNFPGRFSGRQFSNSRSEMNVSTLELGDSALYLCASTTPGARYGYTFGSGTRLTVV.

The V gene is TRBV9, the J gene TRBJ2-5, with D perhaps TRBD2 (6 bases). CDR3 length equals 14 residues. Trimming removed 2 bases at V and 2 bases at J, with 10 bases between. Per the germline V gene, CDR1 is SGDLS and CDR2 is YYNGEE. In DNA, the CDR3 is TGTGCCAGCAGCGTCGGGAGTGGGCAAGAGACCCAGTACTTC. This gives the protein CASSVGSGQETQYF.

The J gene is TRBJ2-7, the V gene TRBV4-2, with 10 positions matching TRBD1. The CDR3 runs 16 residues. Trimming at V came to 1 base and at J to 2 bases, leaving 5 bases not matched to a gene. Germline assignment: CDR1 LGHNA and CDR2 YNFKEQ. The CDR3 spells CASSQGVGTGAYEQYF. In DNA, the CDR3 is TGTGCCAGCAGCCAAGGGGTCGGGACAGGGGCCTACGAGCAGTACTTC.

CDR3: CASSPRDRMPYEQYF. Here the CDR3 DNA reads TGTGCCAGCAGTCCCAGGGATCGGATGCCCTACGAGCAGTACTTC. The V call is TRBV6-5, the J call TRBJ2-7, with D perhaps matching TRBD1 (5 bases). The CDR3 spans 15 residues. Germline CDR1 MNHEY, CDR2 SVGAGI. Trimming stripped 5 bases from V and 2 bases from J, with 16 bases between.

CDR3 coding DNA: TGTGCCAGCAGTGAAGTCAGTAGCGGGAGAAAAGATACGCAGTATTTT. This encodes CASSEVSSGRKDTQYF. The J gene is TRBJ2-3, the V gene TRBV2; 9 bases map to TRBD2. The CDR3 consists of 16 residues. The germline V gene encodes CDR1 SNHLY and CDR2 FYNNEI. V shed 1 base, J shed 5 bases, and the junction held 7 bases outside the gene matches.

There are a few counts of this clone. The chain is built from TRBV10-3 and TRBJ1-1; D remains unclear. Germline lookup yields CDR1 ENHRY and CDR2 SYGVKD. The V and J ends lost 2 bases and 1 base respectively, with 11 bases between them. The CDR3 contains 15 residues. As DNA, the CDR3 is TGTGCCATCAGTGAGCCCCGGGTTTCGAACACTGAAGCTTTCTTT. Translation gives CAISEPRVSNTEAFF.

The J gene is TRBJ2-2, the V gene TRBV6-2 or TRBV6-3; D possibly corresponds to TRBD2 (5 bases). Germline loops: CDR1 MNHEY, CDR2 SVGEGT. This CDR3 region has 15 residues. V dropped 5 bases and J dropped 1 base, with 11 bases sitting between them. In DNA, the CDR3 is TGTGCCAGCAGTCCCCATGGAGGGAACACCGGGGAGCTGTTTTTT. Its translation is CASSPHGGNTGELFF.

This clone appeared a few times. V is TRBV11-2 and J is TRBJ2-3; 7 bases align to TRBD1. From germline, CDR1 is SGHAT and CDR2 FQNNGV. CDR3 length equals 14 residues. V was pared by 4 bases and J by 5 bases, with 6 bases of the junction left unmatched. The CDR3 here is CASSSVTGKDTQYF. Written as DNA, the CDR3 is TGTGCCAGCAGCTCGGTGACAGGGAAAGATACGCAGTATTTT.

This rearrangement joins TRBV3-1 (or the pseudogene TRBV3-2) to TRBJ1-2; tentative D call: TRBD1 (6 bases). The V gene's germline CDR1 is LGHDT and CDR2 YNNKEL (reference sequence). V was clipped by 4 bases and J by 4 bases, with 13 bases between them. The CDR3 length is 14 residues. The CDR3 loop reads CASSPVRGIYGYTF. DNA of the CDR3: TGTGCCAGCAGCCCCGTCAGGGGAATCTATGGCTACACCTTC.